The 30 T cell receptor beta chains presented below share a single source sample, sequenced in a study of cytomegalovirus exposure and HLA in healthy donors. Data came from immunoSEQ multiplex PCR; TCRdb stores just in-frame clones and leaves some out. Of about 47,000 clones listed, about 94% are singletons. Sequenced sample: PBMCs. Receptors originate from a man younger than 30 in good health and CMV-seronegative.

The V call is TRBV13, the J call TRBJ2-4; TRBD1 aligns across 10 bases. The CDR3 is 15 amino acids. Germline values: CDR1 PRHDT, CDR2 FYEKMQ (reference sequence). After removal of 3 bases from V and 1 base from J, the junction contained 0 bases not matched to a gene. CDR3 region: CASSLGQGAKNIQYF. The CDR3 DNA follows: TGTGCCAGCAGCTTGGGACAGGGGGCCAAAAACATTCAGTACTTC. Drawing the rest from reference TRBV13 and TRBJ2-4, the complete variable domain is AAGVIQSPRHLIKEKRETATLKCYPIPRHDTVYWYQQGPGQDPQFLISFYEKMQSDKGSIPDRFSAQQFSDYHSELNMSSLELGDSALYFCASSLGQGAKNIQYFGAGTRLSVL.

This chain connects TRBV2 to TRBJ1-1; D unresolved. CDR1 is SNHLY and CDR2 is FYNNEI in the germline V gene. Deletions cut 4 bases from V and 6 bases from J, with 15 bases between. This CDR3 spans 14 amino acids. The CDR3 DNA follows: TGTGCCAGCAGTGTCGATCCGGGAGATCCTGAAGCTTTCTTT. It yields the protein CASSVDPGDPEAFF. The whole variable domain, filled in from reference TRBV2 and TRBJ1-1, reads EPEVTQTPSHQVTQMGQEVILRCVPISNHLYFYWYRQILGQKVEFLVSFYNNEISEKSEIFDDQFSVERPDGSNFTLKIRSTKLEDSAMYFCASSVDPGDPEAFFGQGTRLTVV.

The chain uses TRBV5-1 and TRBJ2-1; TRBD1 might be the D (6 bases). Per the germline V gene, CDR1 is SGHRS and CDR2 is YFSETQ. V lost 7 bases, J lost 3 bases, and 20 bases lay in between. There are 16 residues in the CDR3. CDR3 DNA: TGCGCCAGCCGGGTGACCTCCGGGACAAACTACAATGAGCAGTTCTTC. Protein product: CASRVTSGTNYNEQFF.

J is TRBJ2-5 and V is TRBV7-9; no firm D call. Per the germline V gene, CDR1 is SEHNR and CDR2 is FQNEAQ (reference sequence). The V end was cut by 1 base, the J end by 2 bases, with 14 bases between. CDR3 length: 16 amino acids. CDR3 DNA: TGTGCCAGCAGCTTAGATCCTGGCTCGATACAAGAGACCCAGTACTTC. As protein: CASSLDPGSIQETQYF.

This chain connects TRBV28 to TRBJ2-6; maybe TRBD1 (5 bases). The CDR3 has 14 residues. Germline CDR1 is MDHEN and CDR2 is SYDVKM. The V gene lost 7 bases and the J gene lost 1 base, with 8 bases spanning the gap. Here the CDR3 DNA reads TGTGCCAGCAAAAAGGGGTCTGGGGCCAACGTCCTGACTTTC. Its translation is CASKKGSGANVLTF.

The gene calls are TRBV6-1 and TRBJ2-7; TRBD1 agrees at 9 bases. V trimming: 1 base; J trimming: 4 bases; junction bases outside the gene matches: 5. The germline gives CDR1 MNHNS, CDR2 SASEGT. The length of the CDR3 is 15 residues. In DNA form, the CDR3 reads TGTGCCAGCAGTGAAGATGGGACAGGGCTATACGAGCAGTACTTC. It encodes CASSEDGTGLYEQYF.

This clone is medium-sized. The chain is built from TRBV28 and TRBJ2-2, with 8 bases lining up with TRBD1. The V gene's germline CDR1 is MDHEN and CDR2 SYDVKM. The CDR3 has 21 amino acids. Trimming at V came to 3 bases and at J to 6 bases, leaving 24 bases not matched to a gene. CDR3 loop: CASSFNPEMDRVFNFAGELFF. The CDR3 DNA sequence: TGTGCCAGCAGTTTCAACCCCGAAATGGACAGGGTTTTTAATTTCGCCGGGGAGCTGTTTTTT.

The chain couples TRBV7-9 to TRBJ1-4; no reliable D call. The CDR3 is 14 amino acids. The V end lost 1 base, the J end lost 7 bases, and 10 bases lay between the germline ends. Germline V gene lookup returns CDR1 SEHNR and CDR2 FQNEAQ (reference sequence). In DNA form, the CDR3 reads TGTGCCAGCAGCTTAGACAGCGGGGTTGAAAAACTGTTTTTT. Translated: CASSLDSGVEKLFF.

The chain has TRBV11-3 and TRBJ2-1; 7 nucleotides align to TRBD1. V gave up 0 bases and J gave up 10 bases; unmatched junction bases: 6. CDR1 and CDR2 (germline): SGHNT, YENEEA. This CDR3 spans 14 amino acids. CDR3 sequence: CASSLDRGGGEQFF. CDR3 nucleotides: TGTGCCAGCAGCTTAGATCGAGGGGGCGGGGAGCAGTTCTTC.

This rearrangement joins TRBV9 to TRBJ1-4; 8 bases are a match to TRBD1. Germline V CDR1 and CDR2: SGDLS, YYNGEE. J gave up 8 bases and V 6 bases, and 12 bases lay outside the gene matches. The CDR3 runs to 15 residues. The CDR3 region has the DNA TGTGCCAGCAACGAGGGGGCAGGGGGCCGAGAAAAACTGTTTTTT. Amino acid sequence: CASNEGAGGREKLFF. Filled out from reference TRBV9 and TRBJ1-4, the complete variable domain reads DSGVTQTPKHLITATGQRVTLRCSPRSGDLSVYWYQQSLDQGLQFLIQYYNGEERAKGNILERFSAQQFPDLHSELNLSSLELGDSALYFCASNEGAGGREKLFFGSGTQLSVL.

The gene calls are TRBV5-1 and TRBJ2-7; D might be TRBD2 (6 bases). The CDR3 is 14 residues long. V lost 0 bases to trimming and J lost 2 bases, with 9 bases between them. CDR1 is SGHRS and CDR2 is YFSETQ in the germline V gene. CDR3 sequence: CASSLGLVTYEQYF. The CDR3 DNA is TGCGCCAGCAGCTTGGGACTAGTTACCTACGAGCAGTACTTC.

The CDR3 DNA sequence: TGTGCCAGCAGCTTAAGCAGGGATTCAGATACGCAGTATTTT. This gives the protein CASSLSRDSDTQYF. V gene TRBV7-3 combines with J gene TRBJ2-3; maybe TRBD1 (5 bases). Trimming took 1 base from V and 4 from J, leaving 9 bases between them. CDR1 SGHTA and CDR2 FQGTGA come from the germline V gene. CDR3 length equals 14 residues.

The table lists this clone with a few counts. V is TRBV2 and J is TRBJ2-7; D gene uncertain. Germline V gene data show CDR1 as SNHLY and CDR2 as FYNNEI. The CDR3 runs to 13 residues. The V end was cut by 7 bases, the J end by 0 bases, with 10 bases between. The CDR3 reads CASTLADSYEQYF. The CDR3 DNA sequence: TGTGCCAGCACCCTTGCGGACTCCTACGAGCAGTACTTC. Based on the CDR3 plus reference TRBV2 and TRBJ2-7, the full variable domain is EPEVTQTPSHQVTQMGQEVILRCVPISNHLYFYWYRQILGQKVEFLVSFYNNEISEKSEIFDDQFSVERPDGSNFTLKIRSTKLEDSAMYFCASTLADSYEQYFGPGTRLTVT.

V and J are TRBV12-5 and TRBJ1-6; possible D gene TRBD1, 6 bases. Trimming left V 3 bases short and J 7 bases short, with 13 bases between. The CDR3 has 15 amino acids. CDR1 LGHNT and CDR2 FRNRAP come from the germline V gene. CDR3 sequence: CASGLFGTPNSPLHF. The CDR3, as DNA: TGTGCTAGTGGTTTATTCGGGACACCCAATTCACCCCTCCACTTT.

This clone was seen only a few times. V and J are TRBV6-4 and TRBJ2-2, with D possibly matching TRBD2 (7 bases). V shed 3 bases and J shed 3 bases, with 11 bases lying between them. Germline CDR1 and CDR2: MRHNA and SNTAGT. The CDR3 spans 15 residues. As DNA, the CDR3 is TGTGCCAGCAGTGATGGGGGGGGCGACACCGGGGAGCTGTTTTTT. The encoded protein is CASSDGGGDTGELFF.

The chain joins TRBV2 to TRBJ1-1; no clear D. The V and J ends lost 6 bases and 0 bases respectively, with 8 bases between them. The CDR3 runs to 13 residues. The germline gives CDR1 SNHLY, CDR2 FYNNEI. In DNA form, the CDR3 reads TGTGCCAGCAGGGATACAGTGAACACTGAAGCTTTCTTT. Protein product: CASRDTVNTEAFF.

The rearrangement uses TRBV5-6 and TRBJ2-7, with a possible D match to TRBD1 (6 bases). V lost 0 bases and J 3 bases, leaving 13 bases between the germline ends. This CDR3 contains 15 residues. Germline CDR1 and CDR2: SGHDT and YYEEEE. CDR3 loop: CASSLDRDIYYEQYF. Written as DNA, the CDR3 is TGTGCCAGCAGCTTGGATAGGGACATTTACTACGAGCAGTACTTC.

The rearrangement joins TRBV19 to TRBJ2-3; TRBD2 agrees at 13 bases. Germline V CDR1 and CDR2: LNHDA, SQIVND (reference sequence). Germline trimming cut 6 bases from V and 10 bases from J; bases unmatched to any gene: 7. The CDR3 sequence is 14 residues long. The CDR3 DNA is TGTGCCAGTAGCGGACTAGCGGGAGTGGCTTCGCAGTATTTT. This sequence encodes CASSGLAGVASQYF.

The J gene is TRBJ2-7, the V gene TRBV11-3; 7 nucleotides align to TRBD1. In germline, CDR1 is SGHNT, CDR2 YENEEA. The V and J ends lost 5 bases and 3 bases, in that order; junction bases with no gene match: 4. This CDR3 has 13 amino acids. CDR3 residues: CASSQAGGYEQYF. The CDR3 nucleotides read TGTGCCAGCAGCCAGGCAGGGGGCTACGAGCAGTACTTC.

The chain employs TRBV5-1 and TRBJ2-5, with 7 nucleotides matching TRBD1. This CDR3 is built from 15 residues. V was clipped by 5 bases and J by 1 base; unmatched bases: 8. Germline lookup yields CDR1 SGHRS and CDR2 YFSETQ. CDR3 DNA sequence: TGCGCCAGCAGTTCGACAGGGCCCTTCCAAGAGACCCAGTACTTC. Its protein is CASSSTGPFQETQYF.

The rearrangement uses TRBV27 and TRBJ1-1; 7 nucleotides agree with TRBD1. V was pared by 2 bases and J by 4 bases, with 4 bases of the junction left unmatched. Germline CDR1 is MNHEY and CDR2 is SMNVEV (reference sequence). The CDR3 totals 14 residues. DNA for the CDR3: TGTGCCAGCAGTTTAAACAGGGGAGGCACTGAAGCTTTCTTT. Translation gives CASSLNRGGTEAFF.

The chain employs TRBV6-5 and TRBJ1-4; TRBD1 might be the D (5 bases). CDR1 and CDR2 (germline): MNHEY, SVGAGI. Trimming pared 2 bases from V and 7 bases from J, leaving 11 bases between. The CDR3 extends over 14 amino acids. CDR3 amino acids: CASSYEGRGEKLFF. The DNA for the CDR3 is TGTGCCAGCAGTTACGAGGGGCGGGGTGAAAAACTGTTTTTT.

The chain links TRBV6-5 to TRBJ2-1, with D possibly matching TRBD2 (6 bases). Deletions cut 8 bases from V and 0 bases from J, with 11 bases between. The CDR3 covers 14 residues. Per germline, CDR1 MNHEY and CDR2 SVGAGI. CDR3 sequence: CASGGEDSYNEQFF. The CDR3 region has the DNA TGTGCCAGCGGAGGGGAGGACTCCTACAATGAGCAGTTCTTC.

Of note for this clone: Within the sample, other DNA sequences also encode this same CDR3. The chain uses TRBV6-6 and TRBJ2-7; D is possibly TRBD2 (5 bases). V lost 4 bases and J 7 bases, leaving 14 bases between the germline ends. CDR3 length: 13 residues. Germline V lookup: CDR1 MNHNY, CDR2 SVGAGI (reference sequence). DNA of the CDR3: TGTGCCAGCAGTTCCGGACTTCTTGGAGAGCAGTACTTC. This sequence encodes CASSSGLLGEQYF.

The sample holds one count of this clone. The J gene is TRBJ2-7, the V gene TRBV27; the match to TRBD1 covers 10 bases. The length of the CDR3 is 16 residues. Germline assignment: CDR1 MNHEY and CDR2 SMNVEV (reference sequence). After removal of 6 bases from V and 2 bases from J, the junction contained 10 bases not matched to a gene. For the CDR3, the DNA is TGTGCCAGCAGGCGTGCCGGGACAGGGGAAACCTACGAGCAGTACTTC. Its protein is CASRRAGTGETYEQYF.

The chain links TRBV6-5 to TRBJ1-2; the match to TRBD1 covers 12 bases. The CDR3 contains 16 residues. Germline CDR1 and CDR2: MNHEY and SVGAGI. Trimming took 6 bases from V and 7 from J; bases not matched to a gene: 12. The CDR3 coding sequence is TGTGCCAGCAGATACGAACCGGGACAGGGGGCCAGTGGCTACACCTTC. It translates to CASRYEPGQGASGYTF.

As DNA, the CDR3 is TGCGCCAGCAGCTGGACAGGGGGGAAAGAAGGCGAGCAGTACTTC. This codes for CASSWTGGKEGEQYF. The gene calls are TRBV5-1 and TRBJ2-7, with 10 bases matching TRBD1. The germline V gene has CDR1 SGHRS and CDR2 YFSETQ. This CDR3 comprises 15 residues. Trimming took 3 bases from V and 6 from J; bases not matched to a gene: 9.

The chain employs TRBV11-2 and TRBJ2-1; 9 positions agree with TRBD2. The CDR3 length is 18 residues. Germline CDR1 and CDR2: SGHAT and FQNNGV. V dropped 7 bases and J dropped 4; count of bases not matched to a gene: 17. Here the CDR3 DNA reads TGTGCCAGCACCGACCCCCCCCCGGCTAGCGGGACGTACAATGAGCAGTTCTTC. This codes for CASTDPPPASGTYNEQFF.

The CDR3 DNA reads TGTGCCAGCAGCCACGGACTCCCCGCGAACACCGGGGAGCTGTTTTTT. It specifies CASSHGLPANTGELFF. The chain combines TRBV5-6 with TRBJ2-2, with a tentative D call TRBD2 (5 bases). The CDR3 contains 16 residues. Trimming took 4 bases from V and 0 from J, leaving 13 bases between them. The V gene's germline CDR1 is SGHDT and CDR2 YYEEEE.

V is TRBV5-1 and J is TRBJ2-3; 7 bases align to TRBD1. Germline assignment: CDR1 SGHRS and CDR2 YFSETQ. Germline trimming cut 4 bases from V and 1 base from J; bases unmatched to any gene: 9. The CDR3 runs to 16 residues. The CDR3 region has the DNA TGCGCCAGCAGCCCACAGGGGCCTCGCGGCACAGATACGCAGTATTTT. Translating gives CASSPQGPRGTDTQYF. The full variable domain, with the rest looked up from reference TRBV5-1 and TRBJ2-3, is KAGVTQTPRYLIKTRGQQVTLSCSPISGHRSVSWYQQTPGQGLQFLFEYFSETQRNKGNFPGRFSGRQFSNSRSEMNVSTLELGDSALYLCASSPQGPRGTDTQYFGPGTRLTVL.